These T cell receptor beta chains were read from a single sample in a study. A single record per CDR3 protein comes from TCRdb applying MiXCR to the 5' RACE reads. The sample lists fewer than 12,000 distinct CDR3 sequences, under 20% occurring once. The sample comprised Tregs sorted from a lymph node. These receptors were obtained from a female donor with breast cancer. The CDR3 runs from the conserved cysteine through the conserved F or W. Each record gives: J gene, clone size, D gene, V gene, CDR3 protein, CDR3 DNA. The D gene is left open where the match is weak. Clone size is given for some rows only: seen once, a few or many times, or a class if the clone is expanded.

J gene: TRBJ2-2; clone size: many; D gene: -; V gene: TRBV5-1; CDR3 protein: CASSLGRGELFF; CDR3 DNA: TGCGCCAGCAGCCTAGGACGGGGGGAGCTGTTTTTT
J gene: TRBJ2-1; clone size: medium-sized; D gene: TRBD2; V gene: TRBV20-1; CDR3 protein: CSEGPLAANNEQFF; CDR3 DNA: TGCAGTGAGGGGCCACTAGCGGCCAACAATGAGCAGTTCTTC
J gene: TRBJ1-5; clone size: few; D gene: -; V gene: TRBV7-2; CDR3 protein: CASSLAANQPQHF; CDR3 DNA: TGTGCCAGCAGCTTAGCGGCGAATCAGCCCCAGCATTTT
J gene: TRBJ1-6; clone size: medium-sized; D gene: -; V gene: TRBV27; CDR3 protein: CASSLEGYNSPLHF; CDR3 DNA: TGTGCCAGCAGTTTAGAGGGATATAATTCACCCCTCCACTTT
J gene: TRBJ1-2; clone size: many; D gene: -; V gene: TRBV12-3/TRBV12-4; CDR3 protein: CASSPADRSYTF; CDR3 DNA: TGTGCCAGCAGTCCAGCCGATAGGAGCTACACCTTC
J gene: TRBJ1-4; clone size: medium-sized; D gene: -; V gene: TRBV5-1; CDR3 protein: CASSDREKLFF; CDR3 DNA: TGCGCCAGCAGCGACAGGGAAAAACTGTTTTTT
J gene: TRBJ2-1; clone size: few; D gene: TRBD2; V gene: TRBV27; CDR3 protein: CASSLAGRDYNEQFF; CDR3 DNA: TGTGCCAGCAGCTTAGCGGGGAGAGACTACAATGAGCAGTTCTTC
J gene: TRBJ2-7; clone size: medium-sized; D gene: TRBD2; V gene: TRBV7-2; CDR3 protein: CASSLKAGRGQYF; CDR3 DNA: TGTGCCAGCAGCTTAAAAGCAGGGAGGGGGCAGTACTTC
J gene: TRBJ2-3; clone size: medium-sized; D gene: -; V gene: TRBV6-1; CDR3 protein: CASSEALAGSTDTQYF; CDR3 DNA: TGTGCCAGCAGTGAAGCGCTTGCGGGGAGCACAGATACGCAGTATTTT
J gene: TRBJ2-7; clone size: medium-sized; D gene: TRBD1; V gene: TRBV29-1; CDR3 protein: CSVRFRDSFYEQYF; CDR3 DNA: TGCAGCGTTCGATTCCGGGACAGTTTCTACGAGCAGTACTTC
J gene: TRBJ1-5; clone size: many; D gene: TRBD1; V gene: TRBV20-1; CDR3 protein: CSASERDRGHQPQHF; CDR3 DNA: TGCAGTGCTAGCGAGAGGGACAGGGGTCATCAGCCCCAGCATTTT
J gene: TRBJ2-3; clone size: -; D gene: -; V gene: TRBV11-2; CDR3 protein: CANGGGSGADTQYF; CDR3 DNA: TGTGCCAACGGGGGCGGGAGTGGAGCAGATACGCAGTATTTT
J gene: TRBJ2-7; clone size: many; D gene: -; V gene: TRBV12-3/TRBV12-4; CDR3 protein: CASSFGSGTYEQYF; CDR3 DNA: TGTGCCAGCAGTTTTGGAAGCGGAACCTACGAGCAGTACTTC
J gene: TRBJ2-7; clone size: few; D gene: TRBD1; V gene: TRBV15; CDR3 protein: CATSIGKGARVEQYF; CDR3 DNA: TGTGCCACCAGCATAGGGAAGGGGGCGCGGGTCGAGCAGTACTTC
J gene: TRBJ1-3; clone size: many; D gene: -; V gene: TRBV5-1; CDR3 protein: CASSSVSGGNTIYF; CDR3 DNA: TGCGCCAGCAGCTCGGTCTCCGGTGGAAACACCATATATTTT
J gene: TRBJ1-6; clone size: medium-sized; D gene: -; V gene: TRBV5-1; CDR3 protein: CASRFEAISPLHF; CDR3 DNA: TGCGCCAGCAGGTTTGAGGCCATCTCACCCCTCCACTTT
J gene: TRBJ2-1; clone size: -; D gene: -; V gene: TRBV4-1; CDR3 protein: CASSQELGGHEQFF; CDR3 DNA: TGCGCCAGCAGCCAAGAGTTGGGAGGCCATGAGCAGTTCTTC
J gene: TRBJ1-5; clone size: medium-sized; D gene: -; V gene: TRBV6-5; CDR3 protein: CASSYSGTIEQPQHF; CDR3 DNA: TGTGCCAGCAGTTACTCAGGGACAATAGAGCAGCCCCAGCATTTT
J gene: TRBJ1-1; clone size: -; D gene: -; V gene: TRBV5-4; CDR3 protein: CASSTRDTRLTEAFF; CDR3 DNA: TGTGCCAGCAGCACCCGGGACACCCGTCTCACTGAAGCTTTCTTT
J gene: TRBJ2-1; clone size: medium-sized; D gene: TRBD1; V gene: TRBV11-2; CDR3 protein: CASSRDRGSGNEQFF; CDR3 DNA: TGTGCCAGCAGCCGCGACAGGGGCTCAGGCAATGAGCAGTTCTTC
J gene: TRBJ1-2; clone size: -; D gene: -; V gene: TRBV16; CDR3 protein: CASSQSAEGLGYTF; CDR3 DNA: TGTGCCAGCAGCCAATCGGCTGAGGGTCTCGGCTACACCTTC
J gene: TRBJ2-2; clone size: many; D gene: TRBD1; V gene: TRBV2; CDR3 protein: CASHDRVGTGELFF; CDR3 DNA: TGTGCCAGCCACGACAGGGTGGGCACCGGGGAGCTGTTTTTT
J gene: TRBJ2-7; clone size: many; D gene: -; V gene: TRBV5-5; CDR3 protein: CASSLKGIVQGQQYF; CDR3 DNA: TGTGCCAGCAGCTTGAAAGGTATTGTCCAGGGGCAGCAGTACTTC
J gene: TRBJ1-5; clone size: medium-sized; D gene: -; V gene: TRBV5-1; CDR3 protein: CASSLEAGNQPQHF; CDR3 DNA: TGCGCCAGCAGCTTGGAGGCAGGCAATCAGCCCCAGCATTTT
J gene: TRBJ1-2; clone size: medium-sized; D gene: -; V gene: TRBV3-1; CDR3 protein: CASSQDGGYGYTF; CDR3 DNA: TGTGCCAGCAGCCAAGATGGGGGTTATGGCTACACCTTC
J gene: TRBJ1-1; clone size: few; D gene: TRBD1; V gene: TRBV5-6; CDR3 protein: CASPGATGGTEAFF; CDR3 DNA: TGTGCCAGCCCGGGAGCGACAGGGGGCACTGAAGCTTTCTTT
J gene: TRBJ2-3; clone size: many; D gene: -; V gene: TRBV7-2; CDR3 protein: CASSPSATRGGDTQYF; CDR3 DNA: TGTGCCAGCAGCCCCTCCGCGACTAGAGGCGGAGATACGCAGTATTTT
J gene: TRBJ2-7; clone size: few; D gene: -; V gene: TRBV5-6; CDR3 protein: CASSLRQAYEQYF; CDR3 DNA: TGTGCCAGCAGCTTGAGACAAGCCTACGAGCAGTACTTC
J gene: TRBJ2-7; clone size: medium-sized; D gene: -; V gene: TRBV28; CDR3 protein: CASSLIPRPYEQYF; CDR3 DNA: TGTGCCAGCAGTTTAATCCCGAGGCCCTACGAGCAGTACTTC